Following are 15 T cell receptor beta chains from one sample sequenced in a study of OX40 agonist ivuxolimab in advanced cancers. Clones were sequenced by immunoSEQ multiplex PCR, and TCRdb holds only the in-frame ones, with some missing. The repertoire has 65,000 to 90,000 clones, 70% to 90% of them found once; the top ten carry roughly 0.56%. Sample: CD4+ or CD8+ T cells sorted from blood, taken in a trial of the OX40 agonist ivuxolimab. These receptors came from an adult with an advanced solid tumor such as melanoma, head and neck, liver or kidney cancer.

This clone was counted a few times. The chain uses TRBV7-9 and TRBJ1-1; D might be TRBD1 (6 bases). CDR1 and CDR2 (germline): SEHNR, FQNEAQ (reference sequence). CDR3 length: 11 residues. V was clipped by 10 bases and J by 6 bases, with 12 bases between them. The CDR3 sequence: CATGRGPEAFF. CDR3 coding DNA: TGTGCCACGGGGCGGGGGCCTGAAGCTTTCTTT.

The chain carries TRBV7-6 and TRBJ2-5; D may be TRBD2 (5 bases). Per germline, CDR1 SGHVS and CDR2 FNYEAQ. V was shortened by 1 base and J by 4 bases, with 16 bases between the two germline ends. This CDR3 is built from 16 residues. The CDR3 spells CASSLGTRNFGETQYF. In DNA, the CDR3 is TGTGCCAGCAGCTTAGGAACTAGAAATTTCGGAGAGACCCAGTACTTC.

This chain joins TRBV18 and TRBJ1-3, with no clear D. The germline V gene encodes CDR1 KGHSH and CDR2 LQKENI. The V and J ends lost 4 bases and 0 bases respectively, with 13 bases between them. The CDR3 totals 16 residues. In DNA form, the CDR3 reads TGTGCCAGCTCACTACGAGAATCCTACTCTGGAAACACCATATATTTT. Translated, it gives CASSLRESYSGNTIYF.

The sample holds one count of this clone. This rearrangement joins TRBV10-2 to TRBJ1-2; D ambiguous. CDR1 and CDR2 from the germline V gene are WSHSY and SAAADI. This CDR3 contains 13 residues. V was shortened by 0 bases and J by 4 bases, with 6 bases between the two germline ends. CDR3 bases: TGCGCCAGCAGTGAGTCTTTAACCTATGGCTACACCTTC. Protein sequence: CASSESLTYGYTF.

This rearrangement joins TRBV6-5 to TRBJ1-2; 7 nucleotides match TRBD1. Per germline, CDR1 MNHEY and CDR2 SVGAGI. This CDR3 spans 15 amino acids. V shed 5 bases, J shed 6 bases, and the junction held 12 bases outside the gene matches. The CDR3 region has the DNA TGTGCCAGCAGTCAAAAACCGACAGGGTTGGATGGCTACACCTTC. This encodes CASSQKPTGLDGYTF.

The rearrangement links TRBV6-5 to TRBJ2-6; no reliable D call. Germline CDR1 MNHEY, CDR2 SVGAGI. The V gene lost 7 bases and the J gene lost 0 bases, with 7 bases spanning the gap. This CDR3 comprises 14 residues. The CDR3 DNA follows: TGTGCCAGCACCTTATCCTCTGGGGCCAACGTCCTGACTTTC. Translating gives CASTLSSGANVLTF.

The CDR3 coding sequence is TGCAGCGTTGAGGACCTGGGACAGGGGCGGTCCGGCTACACCTTC. This codes for CSVEDLGQGRSGYTF. The V call is TRBV29-1, the J call TRBJ1-2; 10 bases align to TRBD1. CDR1 is SQVTM, CDR2 ANQGSEA, per germline. After removal of 3 bases from V and 8 bases from J, the junction contained 12 bases not matched to a gene. CDR3 length: 15 amino acids.

About this clone: The sample holds other DNA sequences that translate to the same CDR3. This chain connects TRBV5-1 to TRBJ1-4; possibly TRBD1 for D (5 bases). The CDR3 covers 14 residues. The germline V gene has CDR1 SGHRS and CDR2 YFSETQ. Trimming stripped 0 bases from V and 6 bases from J, with 9 bases between. In nucleotides, the CDR3 is TGCGCCAGCAGCTTGGGGGGCCCGGATGAAAAACTGTTTTTT. Translation: CASSLGGPDEKLFF.

The V call is TRBV5-1, the J call TRBJ1-2, with TRBD1 matching over 8 bases. Germline V CDR1 and CDR2: SGHRS, YFSETQ. The CDR3 runs 17 residues. Trimming took 4 bases from V and 2 from J; bases not matched to a gene: 13. CDR3 coding DNA: TGCGCCAGCAGCATACGACAGGGGAGTTTCGTCAACTATGGCTACACCTTC. Translation gives CASSIRQGSFVNYGYTF.

V and J are TRBV19 and TRBJ2-5; D is uncertain. The CDR3 runs to 13 residues. Trimming took off 3 bases at V and 2 bases at J, with 7 bases between the two ends. The germline gives CDR1 LNHDA, CDR2 SQIVND (reference sequence). The CDR3 coding sequence is TGTGCCAGTAGTATCTACAGACAAGAGACCCAGTACTTC. Protein product: CASSIYRQETQYF.

This clone was seen only once. This chain uses TRBV5-4 with TRBJ2-7, with TRBD2 as a possible D gene (6 bases). Germline values: CDR1 SGHNT, CDR2 YYREEE (reference sequence). The CDR3 is 17 amino acids. The V gene lost 5 bases and the J gene lost 0 bases, with 21 bases spanning the gap. This CDR3 is CASRTGLQSPSSYEQYF. The CDR3 nucleotides are TGTGCCAGCAGGACGGGACTCCAATCCCCGAGCTCCTACGAGCAGTACTTC.

The chain uses TRBV5-1 and TRBJ2-3, with D possibly TRBD2 on 6 matching bases. Trimming cost V 1 base and J 5 bases, with 11 bases left between them. The CDR3 runs 14 residues. The V gene's germline CDR1 is SGHRS and CDR2 YFSETQ. The CDR3 bases are TGCGCCAGCAGCTTGTCCGGGAGTATAGATACGCAGTATTTT. This encodes CASSLSGSIDTQYF.

The chain has TRBV10-2 and TRBJ2-1; no reliable D call. Trimming pared 6 bases from V and 3 bases from J, leaving 3 bases between. The CDR3 has 11 amino acids. Germline CDR1 reads WSHSY; CDR2 reads SAAADI. The CDR3 nucleotides are TGCGCCAGCAGGGTCTACAATGAGCAGTTCTTC. Its protein product is CASRVYNEQFF.

The chain is built from TRBV6-6 and TRBJ1-1; TRBD1 matches at 7 bases. The V and J ends lost 2 bases and 3 bases, in that order; junction bases with no gene match: 3. The CDR3 loop spans 14 amino acids. Per the germline V gene, CDR1 is MNHNY and CDR2 is SVGAGI (reference sequence). The CDR3 DNA reads TGTGCCAGCAGTTACCGGGGACAGTACACTGAAGCTTTCTTT. It is translated as CASSYRGQYTEAFF.

This sequence joins TRBV5-1 and TRBJ2-3; TRBD2 matches 12 bases. The germline V gene encodes CDR1 SGHRS and CDR2 YFSETQ. The CDR3 totals 22 residues. V gave up 0 bases and J gave up 3 bases; unmatched junction bases: 20. The CDR3 protein is CASSLVGLAGGRSLVRTDTQYF. The CDR3 region has the DNA TGCGCCAGCAGCTTGGTGGGGCTAGCGGGAGGGAGATCCTTGGTACGGACAGATACGCAGTATTTT.